The present entry profiles one T cell receptor (beta chain) with its context. The data originate from a study of blood T cell repertoires in COVID-19. Overall study: From the United States, Italy and Spain came samples of acute and convalescent COVID-19.

Assay used: immunoSEQ multiplex PCR; TCRdb lists only in-frame clones, some missing. The profile shows under 250,000 clones, 60% to 85% of them singletons. This CDR3 is built from 13 residues. Germline loops: CDR1 SGDLS, CDR2 YYNGEE. V shed 3 bases and J shed 4 bases, with 10 bases lying between them. Sequenced input: peripheral blood. The chain joins TRBV9 to TRBJ2-5; D remains ambiguous. The receptor was derived from an older woman with acute or convalescent COVID-19. The CDR3 coding sequence is TGTGCCAGCAGCGAGGCATCGGGAGAGACCCAGTACTTC. Its translation: CASSEASGETQYF.